Sequencing of this T cell receptor beta chain was carried out in a study of response to subunit inactivated influenza vaccine. Study outcomes and limitations: Only a handful of new T cells, the authors suggested, are recruited with each seasonal influenza vaccination.

In regard to this clonotype: Its specificity is unknown.

CDR3 length: 15 amino acids. Trimming removed 8 bases from V and 6 bases from J; junction bases left unmatched: 12. CDR1 and CDR2 from the germline V gene are WSHSY and SAAADI. TCRdb processed the RT-PCR reads anew with MiXCR; each CDR3 protein has one entry. This table holds a few hundred thousand distinct CDR3 sequences, less than 7.5% found once. V and J are TRBV10-2 and TRBJ2-2; 7 bases map to TRBD1. This specimen consisted of PBMCs from blood, obtained around 25 months after vaccination. This receptor was obtained from a man between 45 and 75 years old who received an inactivated influenza vaccine. CDR3: CASLRDSEKAGELFF. DNA of the CDR3: TGCGCCAGCCTCAGGGACAGTGAAAAAGCCGGGGAGCTGTTTTTT.